The next 19 T cell receptor beta chains were all read from a single sample in a study of CD8+CD57+ T cells in acquired aplastic anemia (dated by TCRdb to about 2018). Patients chosen for sequencing had shown expansion of CD8+CD57+ cells by flow cytometry. The reads were generated on an Illumina HiSeq 2000. Genomic DNA served as template for TCR beta VDJ combination and CDR3 sequence profiling. In TCRdb, the public reads were trimmed at Q25 with fastp and aligned with MiXCR, with productive beta chains retained. Every entry covers one CDR3 protein and lists the most common genes and DNA from its rows. The sample table lists around 430,000 distinct CDR3 sequences, under 40% of them with a count of one. The top ten constitute 0.75% to 0.95% of the sample. Sequenced input: sorted CD4+, CD8+, or CD8+CD57+ T cells (not recorded which) from PBMCs. The receptors shown here come from a human donor with aplastic anemia.

The rearrangement joins TRBV30 to TRBJ1-3; D not resolved. Trimming pared 0 bases from V and 2 bases from J, leaving 11 bases between. The CDR3 sequence is 15 residues long. Germline CDR1 and CDR2: GTSNPN and SVGIG (reference sequence). The CDR3 region has the DNA TGTGCCTGGAGTGTAACACAGAGAACTGGAAACACCATATATTTT. Its translation: CAWSVTQRTGNTIYF.

A single count supports this clonotype. The conserved final phenylalanine or tryptophan is absent from the CDR3, which likely points to a read error. Because the CDR3's place on the DNA is in doubt, the DNA is left out and the CDR3 is given as listed by TCRdb. This chain links TRBV29-1 with TRBJ1-4. Germline V gives CDR1 SQVTM, CDR2 ANQGSEA. With termini counted, the CDR3 has 10 amino acids. The CDR3 here is CSVDRVNSNY.

V gene TRBV25-1 combines with J gene TRBJ2-6; D not certain. The CDR3 consists of 18 residues. Germline loops: CDR1 MGHDK, CDR2 SYGVNS. Trimming stripped 6 bases from V and 2 bases from J, with 20 bases between. The CDR3 sequence: CASSSARRSPTGANVLTF. DNA of the CDR3: TGTGCCAGCAGCTCTGCCCGCCGCAGCCCTACTGGGGCCAACGTCCTGACTTTC.

This clonotype has a single count. A much larger clonotype is one base distant, so this may be a read error. The chain links TRBV5-1 to TRBJ1-2, with unresolved D. There are 13 residues in the CDR3. From germline, CDR1 is SGHRS and CDR2 YFSETQ. The CDR3 region is CASSLSQNYDYTF. CDR3 nucleotides: TGCGCCAGCAGCTTATCACAGAACTATGACTACACCTTC.

At least ten counts were recorded for this clonotype. V gene TRBV7-9 combines with J gene TRBJ1-5; D remains unclear. Trimming stripped 1 base from V and 3 bases from J, with 1 base between. The length of the CDR3 is 12 residues. Germline V gives CDR1 SEHNR, CDR2 FQNEAQ (reference sequence). CDR3 residues: CASSLVNQPQHF. Here the CDR3 DNA reads TGTGCCAGCAGCTTAGTCAATCAGCCCCAGCATTTT.

The chain recombines TRBV25-1 with TRBJ2-7; 10 bases map to TRBD2. J was trimmed by 4 bases and V by 0 bases; bases with no gene match: 9. Germline-derived CDR1 and CDR2 are MGHDK and SYGVNS. The CDR3 length is 17 residues. The CDR3 DNA is TGTGCCAGCAGTGAATATGCCGGGACTAGCGACCGGTACGAGCAGTACTTC. Translation: CASSEYAGTSDRYEQYF.

The sample holds a few counts of this clonotype. The V gene is TRBV20-1, the J gene TRBJ2-2, with a weak D call TRBD2 (5 bases). The germline V gene encodes CDR1 DFQATT and CDR2 SNEGSKA (reference sequence). Trimming pared 6 bases from V and 1 base from J, leaving 12 bases between. The CDR3 totals 14 residues. The CDR3 protein is CSAQERRNTGELFF. The CDR3 coding sequence is TGCAGTGCCCAGGAGCGGAGGAACACCGGGGAGCTGTTTTTT.

In its sample, this clonotype was seen a few times. The chain couples TRBV15 to TRBJ1-2, with a weak D call TRBD1 (5 bases). CDR3 length: 15 amino acids. Per the germline V gene, CDR1 is LNHNV and CDR2 is YYDKDF (reference sequence). The V and J ends lost 1 base and 2 bases respectively, with 11 bases between them. As DNA, the CDR3 is TGTGCCACCAGCAGAGTGACAGATATAAACTATGGCTACACCTTC. Its protein product is CATSRVTDINYGYTF.

This clonotype turned up a few times. A much larger clone lies a single base off, so this may be a read error. This rearrangement joins TRBV9 to TRBJ2-6, with no clear D. This CDR3 is built from 12 residues. Germline CDR1 is SGDLS and CDR2 is YYNGEE. The CDR3 nucleotides read TGTGCCTGCAGCTCTGGGGCCAACGTCCTGACTTTC. It translates to CACSSGANVLTF.

Comment on this clonotype: A single base separates this from a much larger clone, so it may be a read error. The chain combines TRBV5-6 with TRBJ1-2; D is unclear. The CDR3 totals 12 residues. Per the germline V gene, CDR1 is SGHDT and CDR2 is YYEEEE. The CDR3 nucleotides read TGTACCAGCAGCTTGGTGGGTAACGGCTACACCTTC. This gives the protein CTSSLVGNGYTF.

This chain connects TRBV20-1 to TRBJ1-1; 8 nucleotides align to TRBD1. This CDR3 is 15 amino acids long. CDR1 and CDR2 from the germline V gene are DFQATT and SNEGSKA (reference sequence). Trimming cost V 1 base and J 3 bases; bases outside gene matches: 7. The CDR3 DNA reads as TGCAGTGCTAGAGTGAGACAGGGGACTCACACTGAAGCTTTCTTT. This sequence encodes CSARVRQGTHTEAFF.

This clonotype was recorded many times. The chain links TRBV15 to TRBJ1-2, with TRBD1 matching over 9 bases. The ends lost 3 bases at V and 8 bases at J; junction bases unmatched: 10. CDR1 is LNHNV, CDR2 YYDKDF, per germline (reference sequence). CDR3 length: 15 residues. The CDR3, as DNA: TGTGCCACCAGCAGTTGGGCGGACAGGGGCACGGGCTACACCTTC. Translation gives CATSSWADRGTGYTF.

This clonotype was seen a few times. V usage is TRBV15 and J usage is TRBJ2-5, with 7 bases that match TRBD1. Trimming removed 1 base from V and 1 base from J; junction bases left unmatched: 3. CDR3 size: 15 residues. Germline CDR1 is LNHNV and CDR2 is YYDKDF (reference sequence). CDR3 in amino acids: CATSRVGTVQETQYF. The CDR3 DNA reads as TGTGCCACCAGCAGAGTAGGGACAGTCCAAGAGACCCAGTACTTC.

The table lists this clonotype with many counts. V gene TRBV10-2 combines with J gene TRBJ1-4; D not resolved. Germline CDR1 and CDR2: WSHSY and SAAADI. V lost 6 bases and J 3 bases, leaving 2 bases between the germline ends. There are 11 residues in the CDR3. For the CDR3, the DNA is TGCGCCAGCAGCCCTAATGAAAAACTGTTTTTT. This sequence encodes CASSPNEKLFF.

A remark on this clonotype: A read error may produce the germline difference seen at one junction end. The chain recombines TRBV28 with TRBJ2-7; 9 bases agree with TRBD2. Germline V CDR1 and CDR2: MDHEN, SYDVKM. CDR3 length: 14 amino acids. Here the CDR3 DNA reads TGTGCCAGCAATTTAGCGGGAGATATATACGAGCAGTACTTC. As protein: CASNLAGDIYEQYF.

In the case of this clonotype: One junction end disagrees with the germline gene, perhaps due to a read error. The chain employs TRBV24-1 and TRBJ1-5, with no clear D. From germline, CDR1 is KGHDR and CDR2 SFDVKD. This CDR3 has 13 amino acids. CDR3 bases: TGTGCCAGCAGTTATTTGAGTAATCAGCCCCAGCATTTT. Amino acid sequence: CASSYLSNQPQHF.

This rearrangement joins TRBV19 to TRBJ2-3, with 10 bases that match TRBD2. The germline CDR1 and CDR2 sequences are LNHDA and SQIVND (reference sequence). The CDR3 consists of 16 residues. J gave up 5 bases and V 1 base, and 6 bases lay outside the gene matches. CDR3 in amino acids: CASSIGAGGPIDTQYF. The CDR3 region has the DNA TGTGCCAGTAGTATAGGAGCGGGGGGGCCGATAGATACGCAGTATTTT.

Many counts were recorded for this clonotype. The CDR3 region has the DNA TGTGCCAGTAGTCCTGAAGACGTCTATGGCTACACCTTC. Protein product: CASSPEDVYGYTF. The chain employs TRBV19 and TRBJ1-2; no reliable D call. This CDR3 is 13 amino acids long. V was pared by 5 bases and J by 4 bases, with 11 bases between. The germline V gene has CDR1 LNHDA and CDR2 SQIVND (reference sequence). The full variable domain, in which reference TRBV19 and TRBJ1-2 provide the parts outside the CDR3, is DGGITQSPKYLFRKEGQNVTLSCEQNLNHDAMYWYRQDPGQGLRLIYYSQIVNDFQKGDIAEGYSVSREKKESFPLTVTSAQKNPTAFYLCASSPEDVYGYTFGSGTRLTVV.

This CDR3 is CASSLTGVNQPQHF. CDR3 DNA: TGTGCCAGCAGTTTGACGGGCGTCAATCAGCCCCAGCATTTT. The rearrangement links TRBV27 to TRBJ1-5; D is uncertain. CDR3 length: 14 residues. Germline CDR1 and CDR2: MNHEY and SMNVEV (reference sequence). Trimming left V 3 bases short and J 3 bases short, with 9 bases between.